This is a list of T cell receptor beta chains from one sample in a study of T cell responses to AZD1222 COVID-19 vaccine. The repertoire was sequenced with immunoSEQ multiplex PCR; TCRdb's copy has only in-frame clones and lacks some. The table lists approximately 160,000 clones, about 91% of them singletons. The specimen was peripheral blood, collected on day 0 of AZD1222 vaccination. The receptors were sampled from an adult in good health. Both conserved end residues are part of each CDR3. Fields, in order: clone size, D gene, V gene, J gene, CDR3 DNA, CDR3 protein. The D gene is left open where the match is weak. Not every row has a clone size; where given, it reads once, few, many or a size class.

.	.	TRBV7-3	TRBJ2-1	TGTGCCAGCAGCAGAGGGGACTGGGACAATGAGCAGTTCTTC	CASSRGDWDNEQFF
.	.	TRBV19	TRBJ1-1	TGTGCCAGTAGTATGAGGATTAACACTGAAGCTTTCTTT	CASSMRINTEAFF
.	.	TRBV7-9	TRBJ1-2	TGTGCCAGCAGCCCGTCGACAGCTAACTATGGCTACACCTTC	CASSPSTANYGYTF
few	TRBD1	TRBV19	TRBJ1-1	TGTGCCAGTAGTCTTCTAATAAGAACAGGGGGCGGCACTGAAGCTTTCTTT	CASSLLIRTGGGTEAFF
.	.	TRBV6-6	TRBJ2-7	TGTGCCAGCAGCGCCCAGTCCTACGAGCAGTACTTC	CASSAQSYEQYF
.	.	TRBV5-1	TRBJ1-1	TGCGCCAGCAGCTTGATTATTAACACTGAAGCTTTCTTT	CASSLIINTEAFF
.	.	TRBV19	TRBJ2-1	TGTGCCAGTACCCCTGGCCACAGAGGACTTAATGAGCAGTTCTTC	CASTPGHRGLNEQFF
.	.	TRBV3-1/TRBV3-2	TRBJ1-1	TGTGCCAGCAGCCAAGACCTACGTCGGGGAGGCGCTTTCTTT	CASSQDLRRGGAFF
.	.	TRBV27	TRBJ2-1	TGTGCCAGCAGCCGGACCGCCTTACCTCACAATGAGCAGTTCTTC	CASSRTALPHNEQFF
.	TRBD1	TRBV6-5	TRBJ2-7	TGTGCCAGCAGCCAGGACAGGGGGCGGGAGCAGTACTTC	CASSQDRGREQYF
.	.	TRBV5-4	TRBJ2-1	TGTGCCAGCAGCTACCCAAACATGGATGAGCAGTTCTTC	CASSYPNMDEQFF
.	.	TRBV3-1/TRBV3-2	TRBJ1-1	TGTGCCAGCAGCCAAGATTTCGGAGGGGGCACTGAAGCTTTCTTT	CASSQDFGGGTEAFF
.	.	TRBV6-5	TRBJ1-4	TGTGCCAGCAGTTACTCAGGGGCAAATGAAAAACTGTTTTTT	CASSYSGANEKLFF
.	.	TRBV7-9	TRBJ2-1	TGTGCCAGCAGCACGGGGGACGGTTACAATGAGCAGTTCTTC	CASSTGDGYNEQFF
once	TRBD1	TRBV29-1	TRBJ1-2	TGCAGCGTTGATGGCAGGGGGTATGGCTACACCTTC	CSVDGRGYGYTF
.	.	TRBV5-5	TRBJ1-5	TGTGCCAGCAGCTTGGGAGACAGTATCGCTCGTCAGCCCCAGCATTTT	CASSLGDSIARQPQHF
few	.	TRBV11-2	TRBJ1-2	TGTGCCAGCACCTCCGGTGGCTTCTATGGCTACACCTTC	CASTSGGFYGYTF
few	TRBD1	TRBV9	TRBJ1-6	TGTGCCAGCAGCGTGACAGGGATTAATTCACCCCTCCACTTT	CASSVTGINSPLHF
.	TRBD2	TRBV7-8	TRBJ2-2	TGTGCCAGCAGCTCTAGCGGGAGCGGCACCGGGGAGCTGTTTTTT	CASSSSGSGTGELFF
.	TRBD1	TRBV9	TRBJ1-2	TGTGCCAGCAGCTACCGGGACAGAGGAGGCTACACCTTC	CASSYRDRGGYTF
.	.	TRBV11-3	TRBJ2-1	TGTGCCAGCAGCCCCTATGAGGGCCTCTACAATGAGCAGTTCTTC	CASSPYEGLYNEQFF
.	.	TRBV4-2	TRBJ1-4	TGTGCCAGCAGCCCCATCCTCAGACAGACTGAAGGAAAACTGTTTTTT	CASSPILRQTEGKLFF
.	.	TRBV2	TRBJ2-3	TGTGCCAGCAAGGGGGGGAAGCGAGGCACAGATACGCAGTATTTT	CASKGGKRGTDTQYF
.	.	TRBV2	TRBJ2-7	TGTGCCAGCAGTGAGAACCCCAGAACCTACGAGCAGTACTTC	CASSENPRTYEQYF
.	.	TRBV5-8	TRBJ1-2	TGTGCCAGCAGCTTAAGGGGAAACTATGGCTACACCTTC	CASSLRGNYGYTF
.	.	TRBV24-1	TRBJ2-7	TGTGCCACCATCTTGGGTCCAAGGGGGGGGCTTTGGGACGAGCAGTACTTC	CATILGPRGGLWDEQYF
.	.	TRBV4-3	TRBJ2-2	TGCGCCAGCAGCCTTGGACGGCCCCCGAACACCGGGGAGCTGTTTTTT	CASSLGRPPNTGELFF
.	TRBD1	TRBV12-3/TRBV12-4	TRBJ1-2	TGTGCCAGCAGTCGGGACAGTGGCTACACCTTC	CASSRDSGYTF
.	.	TRBV3-1/TRBV3-2	TRBJ1-2	TGTGCCAGCAGCCAAGACGGGCAGGGTTATGGCTACACCTTC	CASSQDGQGYGYTF
.	TRBD1	TRBV10-3	TRBJ2-1	TGTGCCATCAGTGAGTCGGGACAGACTAACAATGAGCAGTTCTTC	CAISESGQTNNEQFF
.	.	TRBV6-1	TRBJ2-7	TGTGCCAGCAGTGAAGCCGGGGGAGAATACGAGCAGTACTTC	CASSEAGGEYEQYF
.	TRBD2	TRBV4-3	TRBJ2-7	TGCGCCAGCAGCCAAGATCTCGCTAGCGGGAGTGTATACGAGCAGTACTTC	CASSQDLASGSVYEQYF
.	TRBD1	TRBV10-3	TRBJ1-5	TGTGCCATCAGTTCCACAGGGGGCAATCAGCCCCAGCATTTT	CAISSTGGNQPQHF
.	.	TRBV6-1	TRBJ1-5	TGTGCCAGCAGTGAAGGGGCAGGGTCAGGGAAAGGATATAGCAATCAGCCCCAGCATTTT	CASSEGAGSGKGYSNQPQHF
.	TRBD1	TRBV30	TRBJ2-5	TGTGCCTGGAGCCCGGGACAGGGTATAGAGACCCAGTACTTC	CAWSPGQGIETQYF
.	.	TRBV5-1	TRBJ2-7	TGCGCCAGCTCCCGGGACGATCGAAGCGAGCAGTACTTC	CASSRDDRSEQYF
once	.	TRBV30	TRBJ1-2	TGTGCCTGGAGTGTAGGGGGTTTGGGCTATGGCTACACCTTC	CAWSVGGLGYGYTF
.	.	TRBV11-2	TRBJ1-1	TGTGCCAGCTGCGTGGGGAGCACTGAAGCTTTCTTT	CASCVGSTEAFF
.	TRBD1	TRBV7-2	TRBJ2-1	TGTGCCAGCAGCTTAGGGACAGGAAGTTACAATGAGCAGTTCTTC	CASSLGTGSYNEQFF
.	TRBD2	TRBV24-1	TRBJ2-2	TGTGCCACCAGTCTTAGCGGGGGCGGGGAGCTGTTTTTT	CATSLSGGGELFF
.	.	TRBV5-4	TRBJ2-1	TGTGCCAGCAGCTTGACAGGGTCAACCTACAATGAGCAGTTCTTC	CASSLTGSTYNEQFF
.	.	TRBV11-1	TRBJ1-1	TGTGCCAGCAGCTTAGAGACAGCGGAAGCTTTCTTT	CASSLETAEAFF
.	.	TRBV5-1	TRBJ2-2	TGCGCCAGCAGCTTGGAGATGACAGGGAACACCGGGGAGCTGTTTTTT	CASSLEMTGNTGELFF
once	TRBD1	TRBV3-1/TRBV3-2	TRBJ1-4	TGTGCCAGCAGCCGGACATCCACAGGGGGCCGAGCTGAAAAACTGTTTTTT	CASSRTSTGGRAEKLFF
.	.	TRBV7-8	TRBJ1-2	TGTGCCAGCAGCTTATCCCCCGGGACGGGGTCCGGCTACACCTTC	CASSLSPGTGSGYTF
.	.	TRBV3-1/TRBV3-2	TRBJ2-7	TGTGCCAGCAGCCAAAACGCGGCGTATAGCGAGCAGTACTTC	CASSQNAAYSEQYF
.	.	TRBV30	TRBJ2-1	TGTGCCTGGAGTGTACGTATCGGTAGGGGGGCGCGGGATGAGCAGTTCTTC	CAWSVRIGRGARDEQFF
.	TRBD1	TRBV4-2	TRBJ1-4	TGTGCCAGCAGCCAAGTGGACAGGGACGAGGAAAAACTGTTTTTT	CASSQVDRDEEKLFF
.	TRBD1	TRBV19	TRBJ1-1	TGTGCCAGTAGTACCCGGACAGGGGGGTTTACTGAAGCTTTCTTT	CASSTRTGGFTEAFF
once	.	TRBV30	TRBJ2-1	TGTGCCTGGAGTCCCCGACTCCGAGGGGGCAATGAGCAGTTCTTC	CAWSPRLRGGNEQFF
.	TRBD1	TRBV6-2/TRBV6-3	TRBJ1-2	TGTGCCAGCAGCCGCGGGGGGACAGCATTCGCCTATGGCTACACCTTC	CASSRGGTAFAYGYTF
.	TRBD1	TRBV5-8	TRBJ1-6	TGTGCCAGCAGCCTTGAGACAGGGGGTTCACCCCTCCACTTT	CASSLETGGSPLHF